This paragraph reports one T cell receptor beta chain. No antigen is known for it. V was clipped by 4 bases and J by 5 bases, with 19 bases between them. CDR3 length: 16 amino acids. CDR1 is SGDLS and CDR2 is YYNGEE in the germline V gene. Method: immunoSEQ multiplex PCR; TCRdb's copy keeps in-frame clones and lacks some. The sample consists of some 24,000 clones, around 80% of them appearing once. The data originate from a study of OX40 agonist ivuxolimab in advanced cancers. Whole-study findings and limits: Antigen specificity remained undetermined for the expanded peripheral T cells. Both CD4+ and CD8+ T cell populations in blood had undergone clonal expansion by week 6 at 0.1 to 3.0 mg/kg. Normalized T-cell clonal expansion was also low in a subset of nonresponders.

J is TRBJ2-1 and V is TRBV9, with D unclear. The receptor comes from an adult with an advanced solid tumor such as melanoma, head and neck, liver or kidney cancer. Material: CD4+ or CD8+ T cells sorted from blood, obtained in a trial of the OX40 agonist ivuxolimab. CDR3 sequence reads: CASSPNVGNRDNEQFF. In DNA form, the CDR3 reads TGTGCCAGCAGCCCCAACGTAGGGAATCGGGACAATGAGCAGTTCTTC. The complete variable domain, with remaining parts taken from reference TRBV9 and TRBJ2-1, reads DSGVTQTPKHLITATGQRVTLRCSPRSGDLSVYWYQQSLDQGLQFLIQYYNGEERAKGNILERFSAQQFPDLHSELNLSSLELGDSALYFCASSPNVGNRDNEQFFGPGTRLTVL.